Below, one T cell receptor beta chain is given with its context. What it binds is unknown. This record comes from a study of T-cell reconstitution after alpha-beta-depleted transplantation in children. Whole-study findings and limits: T-cell numbers and diversity, one year after transplant, stemmed largely from T cells that were newly produced.

As it was prepared, the TCRbeta library received unique molecular identifiers. TCRdb reanalysed the PCR reads using MiXCR and keeps one entry per CDR3 protein. The sample has some 78,000 distinct CDR3 sequences, less than 15% seen once. This TCR was recovered from a male patient aged 2 to 10 who had a stem cell transplant for acute lymphoblastic leukemia, so the T cells may come from the graft donor. The starting material was PBMCs, mostly from graft donor cells, obtained 180 days after TCRalphabeta/CD19-depleted stem cell transplant.

CDR3 DNA sequence: TGTGCCAGCAGCTTAGCAGGGGGCTCGCCAAACACTGAAGCTTTCTTT. Its protein product is CASSLAGGSPNTEAFF. The chain carries TRBV7-2 and TRBJ1-1; 7 bases map to TRBD1. The CDR3 extends over 16 amino acids. Per the germline V gene, CDR1 is SGHTA and CDR2 is FQGNSA. Germline trimming cut 0 bases from V and 2 bases from J; bases unmatched to any gene: 6.